The clone carrying this TCR beta chain was detected many times. The antigen remains unidentified. Each TCR beta library was made by quantitative 5'-RACE that incorporated molecular barcodes. TCRdb analysed the 5' RACE reads with MiXCR anew, one entry per CDR3 protein. This sample has about 160,000 distinct CDR3 sequences; approximately 9% occur once, and the top ten carry approximately 15%. This sample was taken from a study of CD8 T cells in ankylosing spondylitis. V was cut by 0 bases and J by 10 bases, with 14 bases left in between. The length of the CDR3 is 14 residues. Germline CDR1 reads SGDLS; CDR2 reads YYNGEE. Study-wide results and caveats: What seemed typical of ankylosing spondylitis blood was a TCR beta motif built from about 8 highly homologous variants.

Sequencing was done on a sample of blood, either unsorted or a sorted T cell fraction (not recorded which). The chain carries TRBV9 and TRBJ2-1, with D unresolved. The clonotype comes from a female donor with ankylosing spondylitis or in good health (not recorded which). CDR3 region: CASSVGSPFKEQFF. The CDR3, as DNA: TGTGCCAGCAGCGTAGGTTCCCCTTTCAAAGAGCAGTTCTTC.